Shown below are 27 T cell receptor beta chains from a single sample sequenced in a study of blood T cell repertoires in COVID-19 (dated by TCRdb to about 2020). The protocol used for the library was the immunoSEQ multiplex PCR assay. The source is immuneACCESS, and TCRdb retained only in-frame sequences with V and J called. Part of the clones is not carried over; for the studies checked, unresolved V genes explain less than half of this, and the remainder is unexplained. For this sample the table gives fewer than 130,000 clones, of which about 72% were detected only once. The leading ten clones occupy more than 7.5% of the sample. The sequencing input was peripheral blood. The receptors here all came from a woman aged 55-69 years with acute or convalescent COVID-19.

The V and J genes are TRBV10-3 and TRBJ1-3; D unresolved. The CDR3 consists of 15 residues. V lost 2 bases, J lost 0 bases, and 8 bases lay in between. Germline-derived CDR1 and CDR2 are ENHRY and SYGVKD. The CDR3 bases are TGTGCCATCAGTGAGCTCCGGGACTCTGGAAACACCATATATTTT. Translating gives CAISELRDSGNTIYF.

This clone was detected a few times. The chain combines TRBV5-1 with TRBJ2-7; the match to TRBD1 covers 8 bases. The CDR3 totals 13 residues. Trimming at V came to 1 base and at J to 5 bases, leaving 2 bases not matched to a gene. Germline V gene sequence: CDR1 SGHRS, CDR2 YFSETQ. The CDR3 sequence: CASSLWTGNEQYF. The CDR3 DNA reads as TGCGCCAGCAGCTTGTGGACAGGGAACGAGCAGTACTTC.

J is TRBJ1-2 and V is TRBV29-1; possible D gene TRBD1, 5 bases. Germline values: CDR1 SQVTM, CDR2 ANQGSEA. This CDR3 contains 15 residues. V was shortened by 5 bases and J by 0 bases, with 16 bases between the two germline ends. The CDR3 region has the DNA TGCAGCGTTTCCGGACACCTCCAAGCTAACTATGGCTACACCTTC. This encodes CSVSGHLQANYGYTF.

This clone was detected only a few times. V usage is TRBV7-9 and J usage is TRBJ2-7, with D possibly being TRBD2 (5 bases). This CDR3 contains 15 residues. The germline V gene encodes CDR1 SEHNR and CDR2 FQNEAQ (reference sequence). Trimming cost V 0 bases and J 0 bases, with 9 bases left between them. The DNA for the CDR3 is TGTGCCAGCAGCTTAGCGTCGGGGTACTCCTACGAGCAGTACTTC. Amino acid sequence: CASSLASGYSYEQYF.

J is TRBJ1-2 and V is TRBV28; D is possibly TRBD1 (5 bases). The CDR3 consists of 12 residues. CDR1 is MDHEN, CDR2 SYDVKM, per germline. Trimming left V 8 bases short and J 7 bases short, with 14 bases between. The CDR3 spells CASSIEQGGYTF. In DNA form, the CDR3 reads TGTGCCAGCTCTATCGAGCAGGGTGGCTACACCTTC.

The rearrangement links TRBV19 to TRBJ2-7; D not resolved. The CDR3 contains 14 residues. Trimming stripped 5 bases from V and 0 bases from J, with 11 bases between. Germline V lookup: CDR1 LNHDA, CDR2 SQIVND (reference sequence). The CDR3 DNA follows: TGTGCCAGTAGTCGACAATCGAGCTCCTACGAGCAGTACTTC. Its translation is CASSRQSSSYEQYF.

The V and J genes are TRBV19 and TRBJ1-4, with D perhaps matching TRBD1 (5 bases). The V and J ends lost 8 bases and 7 bases respectively, with 14 bases between them. Germline V gene sequence: CDR1 LNHDA, CDR2 SQIVND (reference sequence). This CDR3 has 13 residues. The CDR3 nucleotides read TGTGCCAGTGTCCCTCAGGGAACTGAAAAACTGTTTTTT. It specifies CASVPQGTEKLFF.

The chain combines TRBV6-2 or TRBV6-3 with TRBJ2-7; TRBD2 matches 7 bases. J gave up 2 bases and V 4 bases, and 8 bases lay outside the gene matches. Germline CDR1 MNHEY, CDR2 SVGEGT. CDR3 size: 15 residues. Here the CDR3 DNA reads TGTGCCAGCAGTTCGATGGGGACTACAACCTACGAGCAGTACTTC. Translating gives CASSSMGTTTYEQYF.

The chain links TRBV7-2 to TRBJ2-2; TRBD2 aligns across 14 bases. The length of the CDR3 is 17 residues. Germline CDR1 and CDR2: SGHTA and FQGNSA. With V trimmed by 4 bases and J by 4 bases, 5 bases remained unmatched. The CDR3 coding sequence is TGTGCCAGCAGCTGGGGACTAGCGGGGGTTTTCACCGGGGAGCTGTTTTTT. Its protein is CASSWGLAGVFTGELFF.

The chain is built from TRBV4-2 and TRBJ1-6; no firm D call. Germline V CDR1 and CDR2: LGHNA, YNFKEQ. Deletions cut 1 base from V and 9 bases from J, with 7 bases between. This CDR3 is built from 13 residues. The chain's CDR3 is CASSQVSGSPLHF. In nucleotides, the CDR3 is TGTGCCAGCAGCCAAGTGTCGGGTTCACCCCTCCACTTT.

This clone appeared a single time. The gene calls are TRBV7-6 and TRBJ2-1; no definite D call. Trimming cost V 4 bases and J 9 bases, with 10 bases left between them. In germline, CDR1 is SGHVS, CDR2 FNYEAQ. This CDR3 is built from 12 residues. CDR3 amino acids: CASSSTLSEQFF. The CDR3 region has the DNA TGTGCCAGCAGCTCGACTCTATCTGAGCAGTTCTTC.

This chain uses TRBV5-1 with TRBJ1-4, with 11 bases matching TRBD1. Looked up from germline, CDR1 is SGHRS and CDR2 is YFSETQ. The CDR3 consists of 14 residues. V lost 3 bases, J lost 6 bases, and 1 base stayed unmatched. CDR3 DNA sequence: TGCGCCAGCAGCTCGGGACAGGGGGATGAAAAACTGTTTTTT. Encoded protein: CASSSGQGDEKLFF.

The chain carries TRBV27 and TRBJ2-5; D ambiguous. Trimming removed 5 bases at V and 2 bases at J, with 12 bases between. This CDR3 contains 14 residues. Germline CDR1 MNHEY, CDR2 SMNVEV (reference sequence). CDR3 sequence (DNA): TGTGCCAGCAGTCCCCTGGGCAGTCAAGAGACCCAGTACTTC. Translating gives CASSPLGSQETQYF.

This clone was seen at least ten times. The chain combines TRBV6-5 with TRBJ2-3; 12 bases map to TRBD1. The V segment lost 8 bases and the J segment 5 bases; nucleotides outside the gene matches: 8. The CDR3 spans 15 residues. Germline CDR1 reads MNHEY; CDR2 reads SVGAGI. As DNA, the CDR3 is TGTGCCAGCGGAAGGGGACAGGGGGCTGGAGATACGCAGTATTTT. Translated: CASGRGQGAGDTQYF.

This chain uses TRBV19 with TRBJ2-5, with 9 bases identical to TRBD1. The CDR3 runs 13 residues. From germline, CDR1 is LNHDA and CDR2 SQIVND (reference sequence). The ends lost 3 bases at V and 6 bases at J; junction bases unmatched: 2. CDR3 nucleotides: TGTGCCAGTAGTATGGACAGGGGTCAGACCCAGTACTTC. This encodes CASSMDRGQTQYF.

The V gene is TRBV6-5, the J gene TRBJ1-1; D is unclear. Germline assignment: CDR1 MNHEY and CDR2 SVGAGI. V dropped 2 bases and J dropped 1 base, with 8 bases sitting between them. This CDR3 region has 14 residues. The CDR3 coding sequence is TGTGCCAGCAGTTACAGGAGAGAGAACACTGAAGCTTTCTTT. Translation gives CASSYRRENTEAFF.

This clone was observed a few times. This chain joins TRBV6-1 and TRBJ1-5; 8 bases match TRBD1. The V gene end was trimmed by 1 base and the J gene end by 6 bases; junction bases not matched to a gene: 11. Germline loops: CDR1 MNHNS, CDR2 SASEGT. The CDR3 is made up of 17 amino acids. The CDR3 sequence is CASSEDWLGQGTQPQHF. Written as DNA, the CDR3 is TGTGCCAGCAGTGAAGACTGGTTAGGACAGGGCACTCAGCCCCAGCATTTT.

This clone showed up just once. The chain joins TRBV5-1 to TRBJ1-2; 9 positions agree with TRBD1. This CDR3 has 16 amino acids. The junction had 12 bases not matched to a gene; V was cut back by 5 bases and J by 4 bases. Germline V CDR1 and CDR2: SGHRS, YFSETQ. The CDR3 protein is CASRIIYRGRLYGYTF. DNA for the CDR3: TGCGCCAGCAGAATTATATACAGGGGGCGCCTCTATGGCTACACCTTC.

This clone showed up just a few times. This chain links TRBV3-1 (or the pseudogene TRBV3-2) with TRBJ2-1, with D possibly matching TRBD2 (5 bases). The V gene's germline CDR1 is LGHDT and CDR2 YNNKEL (reference sequence). The CDR3 totals 14 residues. Trimming left V 4 bases short and J 7 bases short, with 14 bases between. DNA for the CDR3: TGTGCCAGCAGCCCCTATAGTCCGGGAAATGAGCAGTTCTTC. Its translation is CASSPYSPGNEQFF.

The count of this clone is one. The CDR3 loop reads CASSLGPDRGLRQPQHF. The CDR3 DNA is TGTGCCAGCAGTCTAGGACCGGACAGGGGGCTTCGACAGCCCCAGCATTTT. The gene calls are TRBV7-2 and TRBJ1-5; TRBD1 matches 11 bases. Germline V lookup: CDR1 SGHTA, CDR2 FQGNSA. The CDR3 has 17 residues. J lost 7 bases, V lost 6 bases, and 14 bases had no gene match.

The chain has TRBV7-2 and TRBJ2-5, with 10 bases aligning to TRBD2. V shed 5 bases and J 4 bases; nucleotides not matched to a gene: 10. The CDR3 spans 16 residues. The germline V gene encodes CDR1 SGHTA and CDR2 FQGNSA. The CDR3 loop reads CASSTRSGGARETQYF. The CDR3 DNA follows: TGTGCCAGCAGCACAAGGAGCGGGGGGGCTCGAGAGACCCAGTACTTC.

This clone was observed a handful of times. The sample contains more than one DNA sequence encoding this CDR3. The CDR3 here is CASSPDISGNTIYF. The CDR3 DNA reads as TGTGCCAGCAGCCCCGACATCTCTGGAAACACCATATATTTT. The chain joins TRBV7-9 to TRBJ1-3; D gene ambiguous. The CDR3 loop spans 14 amino acids. Germline CDR1 is SEHNR and CDR2 is FQNEAQ (reference sequence). V lost 5 bases, J lost 0 bases, and 8 bases lay in between.

This clone was recorded only once. The chain joins TRBV28 to TRBJ2-1; D is undetermined. The germline CDR1 and CDR2 sequences are MDHEN and SYDVKM. V was cut by 3 bases and J by 8 bases, with 5 bases left in between. The CDR3 loop spans 11 amino acids. In DNA, the CDR3 is TGTGCCAGCAGTTTGAGTTATGAGCAGTTCTTC. It encodes CASSLSYEQFF. Full variable domain (remainder filled in from reference TRBV28 and TRBJ2-1): DVKVTQSSRYLVKRTGEKVFLECVQDMDHENMFWYRQDPGLGLRLIYFSYDVKMKEKGDIPEGYSVSREKKERFSLILESASTNQTSMYLCASSLSYEQFFGPGTRLTVL.

The genes are TRBV20-1 and TRBJ1-1; 7 nucleotides agree with TRBD1. CDR1 is DFQATT and CDR2 is SNEGSKA in the germline V gene (reference sequence). This CDR3 comprises 10 residues. The ends lost 6 bases at V and 11 bases at J; junction bases unmatched: 6. The CDR3 sequence is CSAWTGAAFF. Here the CDR3 DNA reads TGCAGTGCGTGGACAGGAGCGGCTTTCTTT.

V gene TRBV6-5 combines with J gene TRBJ2-4, with D perhaps TRBD2 (6 bases). The CDR3 loop spans 15 amino acids. CDR1 MNHEY and CDR2 SVGAGI come from the germline V gene. Trimming cost V 11 bases and J 0 bases, with 17 bases left between them. CDR3 amino acids: CAASRDSGAKNIQYF. The CDR3 DNA follows: TGTGCCGCCAGCAGGGACTCGGGAGCCAAAAACATTCAGTACTTC.

J is TRBJ1-6 and V is TRBV4-1, with 9 bases matching TRBD1. The germline gives CDR1 MGHRA, CDR2 YSYEKL. CDR3 size: 15 residues. Trimming at V came to 2 bases and at J to 9 bases, leaving 5 bases not matched to a gene. CDR3 protein: CASSQPGQGGSPLHF. CDR3 nucleotides: TGCGCCAGCAGCCAACCGGGACAGGGTGGTTCACCCCTCCACTTT.

The chain combines TRBV28 with TRBJ2-2; 8 nucleotides match TRBD2. Germline loops: CDR1 MDHEN, CDR2 SYDVKM. The V and J ends lost 6 bases and 5 bases, in that order; junction bases with no gene match: 8. CDR3 length equals 15 residues. CDR3 nucleotide sequence: TGTGCCAGCAGGCCGGGGGGGCCGAGGACCGGGGAGCTGTTTTTT. Translation gives CASRPGGPRTGELFF.